The 11 T cell receptor beta chains presented below share a single source sample, sequenced in a study of T cell responses to AZD1222 COVID-19 vaccine. Here immunoSEQ multiplex PCR was the method, and the copy in TCRdb shows in-frame clones only, minus some. The data contain 130,000 to 150,000 clones, approximately 90% of them seen just once; the ten biggest clones take up 2.8%. Source: peripheral blood, taken on day 0 of AZD1222 vaccination. The receptors stem from an adult in good health.

The chain links TRBV5-6 to TRBJ1-1; D unclear. Trimming took off 4 bases at V and 2 bases at J, with 6 bases between the two ends. Germline-derived CDR1 and CDR2 are SGHDT and YYEEEE. This CDR3 region has 12 residues. CDR3 in amino acids: CASSIPNTEAFF. The DNA of the CDR3 is TGTGCCAGCAGCATACCTAACACTGAAGCTTTCTTT.

This clone was seen more than once but under ten times. The J gene is TRBJ1-2, the V gene TRBV4-3, with D possibly matching TRBD1 (5 bases). The CDR3 has 15 amino acids. Germline-derived CDR1 and CDR2 are LGHNA and YSLEER. Trimming shortened V by 0 bases and J by 8 bases, and 16 bases separated the two germline ends. CDR3 bases: TGCGCCAGCAGCCAAGATGCGAGAGGTCGGGGCGGCTACACCTTC. Protein product: CASSQDARGRGGYTF.

The chain uses TRBV29-1 and TRBJ1-5, with D perhaps TRBD1 (5 bases). Germline V gene data show CDR1 as SQVTM and CDR2 as ANQGSEA. V gave up 7 bases and J gave up 7 bases, with 14 bases separating them. The CDR3 length is 12 residues. CDR3 nucleotide sequence: TGCAGCGCGGGGGGGGTAGGGCAGCCCCAGCATTTT. Amino acids: CSAGGVGQPQHF.

This clone was seen once. The chain joins TRBV2 to TRBJ1-1; D might be TRBD1 (5 bases). The germline CDR1 and CDR2 sequences are SNHLY and FYNNEI. This CDR3 is built from 17 residues. Trimming stripped 8 bases from V and 5 bases from J, with 27 bases between. The CDR3 DNA reads as TGTGCCAGCTTTCGTTTCCGGGGCCCCCAACGAGGGACTGAAGCTTTCTTT. The encoded protein is CASFRFRGPQRGTEAFF.

This clone appeared once. The chain combines TRBV28 with TRBJ1-3, with D unclear. Germline-derived CDR1 and CDR2 are MDHEN and SYDVKM. V was shortened by 8 bases and J by 0 bases, with 11 bases between the two germline ends. CDR3 size: 14 residues. The CDR3 DNA follows: TGTGCCAGCCAGTTGCCACTCTCTGGAAACACCATATATTTT. It specifies CASQLPLSGNTIYF.

The V call is TRBV10-3, the J call TRBJ1-1, with 8 bases matching TRBD1. Germline-derived CDR1 and CDR2 are ENHRY and SYGVKD. Trimming cost V 6 bases and J 4 bases; bases outside gene matches: 13. The CDR3 covers 16 residues. CDR3 sequence: CAIRLGTGGGSTEAFF. The DNA for the CDR3 is TGTGCCATCAGACTAGGGACAGGAGGGGGGAGCACTGAAGCTTTCTTT.

The chain recombines TRBV5-1 with TRBJ2-1; D is perhaps TRBD2 (6 bases). The ends were cut back, 7 bases at V and 8 bases at J, with 22 bases in the middle. The CDR3 has 15 residues. In germline, CDR1 is SGHRS, CDR2 YFSETQ. CDR3 protein: CASWREGAGGDEQFF. In DNA, the CDR3 is TGCGCCAGCTGGAGGGAAGGAGCTGGAGGGGATGAGCAGTTCTTC.

The rearrangement links TRBV11-3 to TRBJ2-3; TRBD2 matches 9 bases. CDR1 is SGHNT and CDR2 is YENEEA in the germline V gene. This CDR3 contains 14 residues. V shed 6 bases, J shed 4 bases, and the junction held 5 bases outside the gene matches. CDR3 in amino acids: CASSPGLAADTQYF. Written as DNA, the CDR3 is TGTGCCAGCAGTCCGGGACTAGCAGCAGATACGCAGTATTTT.

This clone was found once. The rearrangement uses TRBV19 and TRBJ2-5, with a weak D call TRBD2 (5 bases). Germline V lookup: CDR1 LNHDA, CDR2 SQIVND (reference sequence). Trimming stripped 3 bases from V and 2 bases from J, with 16 bases between. The CDR3 runs to 16 residues. The CDR3 region has the DNA TGTGCCAGTAGTATGGGGTGGCTCGGGGTTCAAGAGACCCAGTACTTC. As protein: CASSMGWLGVQETQYF.

The chain is built from TRBV12-5 and TRBJ2-7; 8 bases map to TRBD1. The CDR3 is 13 residues long. V was clipped by 6 bases and J by 4 bases; unmatched bases: 5. Germline CDR1 LGHNT, CDR2 FRNRAP. The CDR3 region has the DNA TGTGCTAGTGGCACGACAGGGGTTTACGAGCAGTACTTC. Translated, it gives CASGTTGVYEQYF.

The CDR3 nucleotides read TGTGCCACCAGCACCAAACCCGCCGACTCCTACAATGAGCAGTTCTTC. Amino acids: CATSTKPADSYNEQFF. The chain has TRBV15 and TRBJ2-1, with D hard to call. Looked up from germline, CDR1 is LNHNV and CDR2 is YYDKDF (reference sequence). With 4 bases removed from V and 0 bases from J, the gap between germline ends came to 13 bases. The CDR3 is 16 amino acids.